The 7 T cell receptor beta chains in this list originate from one sample, sequenced in a study of cytomegalovirus exposure and HLA in healthy donors. Vbeta (60) and Jbeta (13) primers were used in the PCR. Clones were read by immunoSEQ multiplex PCR, and TCRdb kept only the in-frame ones, dropping some. The table lists around 190,000 clones, over 70% of them singletons. The sample taken for sequencing was PBMCs. Source of these receptors: a woman aged 18-35 years in good health and CMV-seronegative.

The genes are TRBV23-1 and TRBJ2-1; 12 positions match TRBD2. TRBV23-1 is sorted into the ORF group, with uncertain function. J was trimmed by 0 bases and V by 7 bases; bases with no gene match: 4. This CDR3 comprises 16 residues. As DNA, the CDR3 is TGCGCCAGCATGACTAGCGGGAGCCTCTCCTACAATGAGCAGTTCTTC. It specifies CASMTSGSLSYNEQFF.

V gene TRBV7-2 combines with J gene TRBJ1-1; the D is unclear. CDR3 length: 14 residues. V was pared by 0 bases and J by 6 bases, with 11 bases between. Germline assignment: CDR1 SGHTA and CDR2 FQGNSA. The CDR3 here is CASSLAAAAPEAFF. The DNA for the CDR3 is TGTGCCAGCAGCTTAGCGGCGGCGGCACCTGAAGCTTTCTTT.

This clone was found a few times. At one of its ends the junction is not consistent with the germline gene, which may arise from a read error. The chain couples TRBV6-6 to TRBJ2-3; 8 nucleotides line up with TRBD2. The CDR3 runs to 14 residues. Looked up from germline, CDR1 is MNHNY and CDR2 is SVGAGI (reference sequence). CDR3 nucleotides: TGTGCCAGCACTCTCGCGGGGGGCACCGATACGCAGTATTTT. It is translated as CASTLAGGTDTQYF.

The table lists this clone with a few counts. The genes are TRBV29-1 and TRBJ1-1; TRBD1 matches 9 bases. CDR1 and CDR2 from the germline V gene are SQVTM and ANQGSEA. V dropped 5 bases and J dropped 3; count of bases not matched to a gene: 4. The CDR3 spans 13 residues. CDR3 nucleotides: TGCAGCGTTCAGACAGGGGGGGACACTGAAGCTTTCTTT. Its protein product is CSVQTGGDTEAFF.

The chain combines TRBV27 with TRBJ1-6; the D is unclear. Trimming removed 3 bases from V and 10 bases from J, with 7 bases in between. The germline V gene encodes CDR1 MNHEY and CDR2 SMNVEV (reference sequence). This CDR3 contains 12 residues. In DNA form, the CDR3 reads TGTGCCAGCAGTTTTACAGACTCACCCCTCCACTTT. It yields the protein CASSFTDSPLHF.

This chain connects TRBV23-1 to TRBJ1-6; 7 bases are shared with TRBD1. TRBV23-1 is placed among ORFs of uncertain function. The CDR3 covers 13 residues. J gave up 10 bases and V 7 bases, and 7 bases lay outside the gene matches. The CDR3 DNA sequence: TGCGCCAGCATATGGACAGGTCGGTCACCCCTCCACTTT. The encoded protein is CASIWTGRSPLHF.

The chain uses TRBV7-2 and TRBJ2-3; tentative D call: TRBD1 (5 bases). The CDR3 length is 14 residues. The germline V gene has CDR1 SGHTA and CDR2 FQGNSA. The ends were cut back, 5 bases at V and 5 bases at J, with 14 bases in the middle. The CDR3 nucleotides read TGTGCCAGCAGCCGTGACAGAGGTGGAGATACGCAGTATTTT. Residues: CASSRDRGGDTQYF. Based on the CDR3 plus reference TRBV7-2 and TRBJ2-3, the full variable domain is GAGVSQSPSNKVTEKGKDVELRCDPISGHTALYWYRQSLGQGLEFLIYFQGNSAPDKSGLPSDRFSAERTGGSVSTLTIQRTQQEDSAVYLCASSRDRGGDTQYFGPGTRLTVL.